The entry that follows covers one TCR beta chain sequence. The antigen remains undetermined. The sample belongs to a study of T cell responses to AZD1222 COVID-19 vaccine. Germline lookup yields CDR1 MNHNS and CDR2 SASEGT. Deletions cut 2 bases from V and 0 bases from J, with 8 bases between. The CDR3 totals 14 residues. Points from the study as a whole: Unmutated variant regions reportedly attract nearly half of all spike-specific TCRs. Only a handful of AZD1222 recipients tested seropositive at baseline.

Clones were sequenced by immunoSEQ multiplex PCR, and TCRdb holds only the in-frame ones, with some missing. The data contain more than 85,000 clones, 90% to 95% of them singletons. The V and J genes are TRBV6-1 and TRBJ2-7; no clear D gene. The sample here was peripheral blood, taken on day 0 of AZD1222 vaccination. This TCR was recovered from an adult in good health. The CDR3 DNA is TGTGCCAGCAGTGAATACGGTTCCTCCTACGAGCAGTACTTC. Its protein product is CASSEYGSSYEQYF.